According to its frequency, the clone carrying this T cell receptor (beta chain) is medium-sized. Its specificity is not known. One tube held mixed TRB-A and TRB-B primer pools for touch-down PCR. TCRdb reanalyzed the multiplex PCR reads, giving one entry per CDR3 protein sequence and no DNA. Its clone listing holds more than 12,000 distinct CDR3 sequences. This record belongs to a study of T cell clusters in autoimmune cytopenias. Study-wide context: A median of approximately 47,000 TRB reads per sample yielded a median roughly 2,000 distinct clonotypes. Study-level points and caveats: Physiological T cell clusters of healthy donors were apparently absent in primary autoimmune cytopenia patients. A dominant lymphoma-associated repertoire apparently masked the cluster-lack signature in secondary cytopenia versus chronic lymphocytic leukemia. TRB repertoire shifts in secondary cytopenia and chronic lymphocytic leukemia mostly reflected lymphoma, not autoimmunity.

The CDR3 consists of 13 residues. Germline CDR1 and CDR2: SQVTM and ANQGSEA. Each sample's input was 200 to 250 ng genomic DNA, roughly 38,000 genome equivalents. This sequence joins TRBV29-1 and TRBJ1-2. Sequenced material: peripheral blood. The receptor's source is a human donor with an autoimmune cytopenia or autoimmune hepatitis (not recorded which). The CDR3 here is CSVEAHTNYGYTF.